This T cell receptor (beta chain) emerged from a study of T cell repertoires in cytomegalovirus infection. At the level of the study: The authors relied on CMV epitopes, both recently identified HLA-C-restricted and well-studied HLA-B-restricted. The public TCR beta signatures pointed to both CMV infection and matching HLA type.

Study-level points and caveats: Cumulative public TCR beta family frequency identified CMV carriers with the relevant HLA. The ex vivo response showed dominance by HLA-C-restricted CMV-specific TCR beta clonotypes.

Of note for this clonotype: The target antigen is unknown.

TCRdb processed the reads anew with MiXCR; each CDR3 protein has one entry. The sample carries 200,000 to 250,000 distinct CDR3 sequences, about 38% recorded once. After removal of 7 bases from V and 5 bases from J, the junction contained 5 bases not matched to a gene. CDR3 length equals 13 residues. Germline assignment: CDR1 MNHNY and CDR2 SVGAGI (reference sequence). V is TRBV6-6 and J is TRBJ2-7; 10 nucleotides match TRBD2. Material: CD8+ T cells from cultured PBMCs, obtained from culture after CMV antigen stimulation. The sequence was obtained from a human donor in good health (CMV status not recorded). Some clones in this sample may be carry-over from other donors' samples. CDR3 nucleotides: TGTGCCAGCATTCGAGCGGGAGGGGACGAGCAGTACTTC. Its protein product is CASIRAGGDEQYF.